The 23 T cell receptor beta chains below come from one sample, sequenced in a study of neoadjuvant anti-PD-1 for oral cavity cancer. Sequenced by immunoSEQ multiplex PCR; TCRdb stores in-frame clones only, minus some. The table shows about 61,000 clones, with around 85% occurring only once. The sample was PBMCs, taken before nivolumab (anti-PD-1) treatment. These receptors were taken from a person aged 35-80 years with oral cavity squamous cell carcinoma.

The chain couples TRBV5-4 to TRBJ2-4; TRBD2 might be the D (7 bases). CDR1 SGHNT and CDR2 YYREEE come from the germline V gene (reference sequence). Trimming removed 4 bases at V and 0 bases at J, with 20 bases between. This CDR3 spans 18 amino acids. Here the CDR3 DNA reads TGTGCCAGCAGCAAACCCCGAGGGGGGGTCCTAGCCAAAAACATTCAGTACTTC. It specifies CASSKPRGGVLAKNIQYF.

CDR3 coding DNA: TGTGCCAGCAGCGGAGCGGGGGGCGCCAAAAACATTCAGTACTTC. Encoded protein: CASSGAGGAKNIQYF. The V call is TRBV5-4, the J call TRBJ2-4; 9 bases are a match to TRBD2. The CDR3 is 15 residues long. The germline V gene encodes CDR1 SGHNT and CDR2 YYREEE (reference sequence). Trimming removed 4 bases from V and 1 base from J; junction bases left unmatched: 3.

The chain recombines TRBV5-5 with TRBJ1-1; D not certain. Deletions cut 0 bases from V and 3 bases from J, with 9 bases between. This CDR3 has 14 amino acids. The germline V gene encodes CDR1 SGHKS and CDR2 YYEKEE (reference sequence). As DNA, the CDR3 is TGTGCCAGCAGCTTGGAAGTACTCTACACTGAAGCTTTCTTT. Translating it yields CASSLEVLYTEAFF.

A few counts support this clone. The chain is built from TRBV27 and TRBJ1-2; TRBD1 is a possible D gene (6 bases). CDR3 length equals 14 residues. Germline V CDR1 and CDR2: MNHEY, SMNVEV (reference sequence). Trimming removed 6 bases from V and 6 bases from J, with 17 bases in between. CDR3: CASRPDRQGNGYTF. CDR3 nucleotides: TGTGCCAGCAGGCCCGACAGGCAAGGAAATGGCTACACCTTC.

The J gene is TRBJ1-1, the V gene TRBV29-1, with TRBD1 as a possible D gene (6 bases). Per germline, CDR1 SQVTM and CDR2 ANQGSEA. The CDR3 spans 12 residues. CDR3 protein: CRCTTGYTEAFF. CDR3 bases: TGCCGCTGCACTACAGGGTACACTGAAGCTTTCTTT.

The chain combines TRBV6-4 with TRBJ2-3; TRBD2 agrees at 9 bases. With 3 bases clipped from V and 3 bases from J, the junction kept 4 bases outside the gene matches. Germline values: CDR1 MRHNA, CDR2 SNTAGT. This CDR3 comprises 15 residues. The CDR3 is CASSEGTSGTDTQYF. As DNA, the CDR3 is TGTGCCAGCAGTGAAGGTACTAGCGGGACAGATACGCAGTATTTT.

The J gene is TRBJ2-4, the V gene TRBV19; 7 bases are shared with TRBD1. Trimming took 5 bases from V and 1 from J; bases not matched to a gene: 8. The germline CDR1 and CDR2 sequences are LNHDA and SQIVND (reference sequence). The CDR3 length is 16 residues. The DNA for the CDR3 is TGTGCCAGTAGTCTTTCGACAGGGCATGCCAAAAACATTCAGTACTTC. Protein: CASSLSTGHAKNIQYF.

V usage is TRBV18 and J usage is TRBJ2-7, with TRBD1 as a possible D gene (6 bases). The length of the CDR3 is 12 residues. CDR1 KGHSH and CDR2 LQKENI come from the germline V gene. V was shortened by 2 bases and J by 6 bases, with 8 bases between the two germline ends. In DNA, the CDR3 is TGTGCCAGCTCACCAAGGGGGTCCGAGCAGTACTTC. Translation gives CASSPRGSEQYF.

Here the CDR3 DNA reads TGTGCCAGCACCACGGACCTGACAGGCTACGAGCAGTACTTC. Its translation: CASTTDLTGYEQYF. This chain connects TRBV6-1 to TRBJ2-7, with D maybe TRBD1 (6 bases). CDR3 length: 14 amino acids. Germline CDR1 reads MNHNS; CDR2 reads SASEGT. V was clipped by 7 bases and J by 3 bases, with 16 bases between them.

This rearrangement joins TRBV5-1 to TRBJ1-1; 10 nucleotides align to TRBD1. The CDR3 covers 15 residues. Trimming at V came to 5 bases and at J to 6 bases, leaving 10 bases not matched to a gene. Germline CDR1 and CDR2: SGHRS and YFSETQ. In DNA, the CDR3 is TGCGCCAGCAGAGAGTCAGGACAGGGGGTCCCTGAAGCTTTCTTT. Translated, it gives CASRESGQGVPEAFF.

The rearrangement links TRBV5-6 to TRBJ2-3, with D perhaps matching TRBD1 or TRBD2 (5 bases each). Between the trimmed V and J ends, which lost 3 bases and 2 bases, there was a span of 13 bases. The CDR3 is 15 residues long. The V gene's germline CDR1 is SGHDT and CDR2 YYEEEE. The CDR3 nucleotides are TGTGCCAGCAGCTCCGCGAGGGGTAACACAGATACGCAGTATTTT. This encodes CASSSARGNTDTQYF.

The rearrangement links TRBV19 to TRBJ1-1; perhaps TRBD1 as D (5 bases). The CDR3 spans 14 residues. Trimming left V 4 bases short and J 4 bases short, with 13 bases between. Germline values: CDR1 LNHDA, CDR2 SQIVND (reference sequence). The CDR3 reads CASSTAGGATEAFF. The CDR3 region has the DNA TGTGCCAGTAGTACCGCAGGCGGGGCCACTGAAGCTTTCTTT.

The chain couples TRBV27 to TRBJ2-3; the D is unclear. V was shortened by 2 bases and J by 1 base, with 4 bases between the two germline ends. The CDR3 has 13 amino acids. Germline V gene lookup returns CDR1 MNHEY and CDR2 SMNVEV (reference sequence). CDR3 region: CASSLKRTDTQYF. The CDR3 bases are TGTGCCAGCAGTTTAAAACGCACAGATACGCAGTATTTT.

V gene TRBV9 combines with J gene TRBJ1-2; no clear D gene. This CDR3 region has 13 residues. The germline gives CDR1 SGDLS, CDR2 YYNGEE. V lost 4 bases and J lost 2, with 9 bases in between. CDR3 sequence reads: CASSSGINYGYTF. CDR3 in DNA: TGTGCCAGCAGCTCAGGAATAAACTATGGCTACACCTTC.

V is TRBV9 and J is TRBJ1-1, with a weak D call TRBD1 (6 bases). Germline loops: CDR1 SGDLS, CDR2 YYNGEE. The CDR3 has 15 residues. V lost 0 bases, J lost 0 bases, and 9 bases lay in between. This CDR3 is CASSVAGGMNTEAFF. The CDR3, as DNA: TGTGCCAGCAGCGTAGCTGGGGGCATGAACACTGAAGCTTTCTTT.

This clone has a single count. V and J are TRBV21-1 and TRBJ2-3; TRBD1, the table's D call, was not compared with the DNA. TRBV21-1 is recorded as a pseudogene. The CDR3 consists of 18 residues. The CDR3 sequence: CASSKDFGRWQGTDTQYF. CDR3 bases: TGTGCCAGCAGCAAAGACTTCGGTCGGTGGCAGGGCACAGATACGCAGTATTTT.

This clone was seen once. The rearrangement joins TRBV9 to TRBJ2-3; 12 nucleotides line up with TRBD2. V gave up 0 bases and J gave up 2 bases; unmatched junction bases: 1. Germline V lookup: CDR1 SGDLS, CDR2 YYNGEE. The CDR3 runs to 16 residues. CDR3 amino acids: CASSVGTSGVTDTQYF. CDR3 bases: TGTGCCAGCAGCGTAGGGACTAGCGGGGTCACAGATACGCAGTATTTT.

The chain recombines TRBV19 with TRBJ2-1; D not certain. The ends were cut back, 8 bases at V and 7 bases at J, with 9 bases in the middle. CDR1 is LNHDA, CDR2 SQIVND, per germline (reference sequence). This CDR3 contains 11 residues. The CDR3 coding sequence is TGTGCCAGTGGTTGGGTAAATGAGCAGTTCTTC. Its protein product is CASGWVNEQFF.

V gene TRBV11-2 combines with J gene TRBJ2-3; TRBD2 matches 8 bases. V gave up 0 bases and J gave up 6 bases; unmatched junction bases: 8. CDR1 SGHAT and CDR2 FQNNGV come from the germline V gene. This CDR3 has 16 residues. The CDR3 nucleotides read TGTGCCAGCAGCTTAGAATTATTCGGGGGGGCTGATACGCAGTATTTT. It yields the protein CASSLELFGGADTQYF.

The V and J genes are TRBV5-1 and TRBJ2-1; 7 nucleotides agree with TRBD2. The CDR3 totals 16 residues. The V segment lost 4 bases and the J segment 0 bases; nucleotides outside the gene matches: 7. Germline CDR1 is SGHRS and CDR2 is YFSETQ. Here the CDR3 DNA reads TGCGCCAGCAGCCCAACGCCGGGAGGCTCCTACAATGAGCAGTTCTTC. This sequence encodes CASSPTPGGSYNEQFF.

The chain is built from TRBV6-6 and TRBJ1-2; TRBD1 aligns across 8 bases. This CDR3 has 12 amino acids. Trimming took 4 bases from V and 6 from J; bases not matched to a gene: 1. Germline-derived CDR1 and CDR2 are MNHNY and SVGAGI (reference sequence). The CDR3 DNA reads TGTGCCAGCAGTTCAGGGGGCCATGGCTACACCTTC. Translating gives CASSSGGHGYTF.

J is TRBJ2-7 and V is TRBV29-1; D tentatively fits TRBD1 or TRBD2 (5 bases each). Trimming removed 7 bases at V and 2 bases at J, with 18 bases between. CDR3 length: 14 amino acids. Germline V gives CDR1 SQVTM, CDR2 ANQGSEA. DNA of the CDR3: TGCAGCGCTAGCTCCGGGGCGCGGGCCTACGAGCAGTACTTC. Translated: CSASSGARAYEQYF.

A few counts support this clone. The chain combines TRBV6-5 with TRBJ1-3, with D uncertain. CDR1 and CDR2 from the germline V gene are MNHEY and SVGAGI. Deletions cut 2 bases from V and 0 bases from J, with 11 bases between. This CDR3 has 16 residues. CDR3 region: CASSYGSQISGNTIYF. Written as DNA, the CDR3 is TGTGCCAGCAGTTACGGGAGCCAGATCTCTGGAAACACCATATATTTT.